These 3 T cell receptor beta chains came from one sample sequenced in a study of regulatory T cells in long-lasting Graves disease. TCR beta libraries were built with iRepertoire HTBI primers and Arm-PCR of CDR3 regions. In TCRdb, the multiplex PCR reads were re-called with MiXCR into one record per CDR3 protein. The data contain about 660,000 distinct CDR3 sequences, around 30% of them singletons. The time point is: persistent/refractory GD, antithyroid drugs over 5 years with positive TRAb. PBMCs were the source of the RNA used for TCR sequencing. Sequencing was performed on peripheral blood mononuclear cells (PBMCs), taken when the disease was refractory, from a patient treated with antithyroid drugs. All receptors derive from a female donor with Graves disease.

This chain uses TRBV11-2 with TRBJ2-7, with no clear D. Germline V gene sequence: CDR1 SGHAT, CDR2 FQNNGV. V was cut by 4 bases and J by 0 bases, with 10 bases left in between. This CDR3 has 14 amino acids. CDR3 sequence reads: CASSSDGSSYEQYF. DNA of the CDR3: TGTGCCAGCAGCTCGGACGGTAGCTCCTACGAGCAGTACTTC.

This clonotype was picked up a small number of times. The V gene is TRBV5-1, the J gene TRBJ1-2; the D gene is possibly TRBD1 (5 bases). The CDR3 runs 16 residues. Germline V gene lookup returns CDR1 SGHRS and CDR2 YFSETQ. V lost 1 base, J lost 8 bases, and 21 bases lay in between. The CDR3 here is CASSLPQAGASHGYTF. In DNA form, the CDR3 reads TGCGCCAGCAGCTTGCCACAGGCCGGCGCGTCACACGGCTACACCTTC.

V and J are TRBV12-3 or TRBV12-4 and TRBJ2-2; no firm D call. V lost 3 bases to trimming and J lost 8 bases, with 7 bases between them. This CDR3 region has 12 residues. The CDR3 loop reads CASSFSIGELFF. DNA of the CDR3: TGTGCCAGCAGTTTTTCCATTGGGGAGCTGTTTTTT.